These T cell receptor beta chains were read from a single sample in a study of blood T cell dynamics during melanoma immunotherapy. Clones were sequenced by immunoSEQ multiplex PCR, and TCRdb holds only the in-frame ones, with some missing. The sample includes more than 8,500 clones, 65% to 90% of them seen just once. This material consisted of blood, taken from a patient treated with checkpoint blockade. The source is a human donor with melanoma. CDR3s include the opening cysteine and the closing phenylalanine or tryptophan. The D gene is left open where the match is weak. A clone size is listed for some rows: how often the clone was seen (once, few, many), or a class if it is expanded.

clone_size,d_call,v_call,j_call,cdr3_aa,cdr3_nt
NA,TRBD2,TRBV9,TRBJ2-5,CASSVGLAGGPSQETQYF,TGTGCCAGCAGCGTCGGACTAGCGGGGGGCCCGAGCCAAGAGACCCAGTACTTC
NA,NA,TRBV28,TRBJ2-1,CASSTPGTSSYNEQFF,TGTGCCAGCAGTACACCCGGGACGAGCTCCTACAATGAGCAGTTCTTC
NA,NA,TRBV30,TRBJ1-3,CAWSDGAGNTIYF,TGTGCCTGGAGTGATGGGGCTGGAAACACCATATATTTT
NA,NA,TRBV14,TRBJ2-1,CASSPGRPPGEQFF,TGTGCCAGCAGCCCAGGTAGACCCCCCGGTGAGCAGTTCTTC
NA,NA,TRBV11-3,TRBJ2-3,CASSSVLTDTQYF,TGTGCCAGCTCATCTGTCCTCACAGATACGCAGTATTTT
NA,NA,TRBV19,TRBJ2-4,CASSPPSPAKNIQYF,TGTGCCAGTAGTCCACCGAGCCCAGCCAAAAACATTCAGTACTTC
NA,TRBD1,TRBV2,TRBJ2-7,CASSAGQAYEQYF,TGTGCCAGCAGTGCGGGACAGGCCTACGAGCAGTACTTC
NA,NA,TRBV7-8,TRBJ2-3,CASSPGTGGRDTQYF,TGTGCCAGCAGCCCCGGTACAGGTGGAAGAGATACGCAGTATTTT
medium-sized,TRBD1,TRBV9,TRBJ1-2,CASSDRGREYNYGYTF,TGTGCCAGCAGCGACAGGGGGCGGGAGTATAACTATGGCTACACCTTC
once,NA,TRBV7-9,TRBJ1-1,CASSPWGGTEAFF,TGTGCCAGCAGCCCTTGGGGGGGGACTGAAGCTTTCTTT
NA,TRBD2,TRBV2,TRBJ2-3,CASRPTTSGGTDTQYF,TGTGCCAGCAGACCTACGACTAGCGGGGGCACAGATACGCAGTATTTT
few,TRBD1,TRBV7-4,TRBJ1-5,CASRPQGRANQPQHF,TGTGCCAGCAGGCCACAGGGGAGGGCCAATCAGCCCCAGCATTTT
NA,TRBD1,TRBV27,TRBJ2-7,CASSRGPQGAAYEQYF,TGTGCCAGCAGTAGAGGTCCACAGGGGGCCGCCTACGAGCAGTACTTC
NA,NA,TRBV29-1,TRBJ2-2,CSATDTGELFF,TGCAGCGCGACCGACACCGGGGAGCTGTTTTTT